This TCR beta chain was captured in a study of monozygotic twins with inflammatory bowel disease. Template switching was used to attach UMIs, which incorporated a 6-nucleotide sample barcode. From its re-call of the 5' RACE reads, TCRdb lists each CDR3 protein once, without DNA. The sample totals about 43,000 distinct CDR3 sequences. Germline V CDR1 and CDR2: SGHKS, YYEKEE (reference sequence). The CDR3 has 12 residues. No sorting of T cells preceded isolation of total RNA from whole blood. The chain joins TRBV5-5 to TRBJ2-1; TCRdb indicates TRBD2, and absent DNA this call remains unverified. The origin of this receptor is a human donor with ulcerative colitis or Crohn's disease, or a healthy co-twin of an affected twin (not recorded which). Sequenced input: blood. The CDR3 loop reads CASSFSSPEQFF.